This TCR beta chain originates from a study of preoperative IRX-2 immunotherapy in early breast cancer (dated by TCRdb to the late 2010s). What the treatment or condition label conveys for this sample: preoperative locoregional IRX-2 cytokine immunotherapy. The samples were obtained from a phase Ib study that tested preoperative, locoregional IRX-2 cytokine immunotherapy designed to prime immune responses. The donors were early-stage breast cancer patients who were given IRX-2 prior to surgery. Trimming takes 0 bases off V and 6 bases off J; junction bases not matched to a gene: 10. Its CDR3 holds 17 amino acids, cysteine through phenylalanine. CDR3 DNA only is kept here, 51 bases in frame from base 1. Based on the germline V gene, the CDR1 and CDR2 sequences are SGHNT and YENEEA. Points on this clone: It lacks a known antigen. No per-base quality is available; no much larger clone lies one base away.

The method was the immunoSEQ multiplex PCR assay. The table was pulled from immuneACCESS by TCRdb, which kept in-frame rearrangements only. Such tables lose some clones; where checked, under half of the loss comes from unresolved V genes, and the rest has no known cause. The sample records approximately 28,000 clones, about four fifths of which are singletons. The ten largest clones represent about 3.2% of the sample. The material was obtained from a patient treated with IRX-2 immunotherapy. The chain was built from TRBV11-3 and TRBJ2-3; TRBD2 lines up with 9 middle nucleotides. This receptor was identified in a human donor with breast cancer. DNA sequence: TGTGCCAGCAGCTTAGAGGCGCGGGGGGGCCTGCCGGATACGCAGTATTTT. Its amino acids are CASSLEARGGLPDTQYF.